This passage covers 13 T cell receptor beta chains from one sample sequenced in a study of graft-versus-host responses after intestinal transplantation. Generated by immunoSEQ multiplex PCR, the TCRdb table keeps only in-frame clones and is missing some. Here the sample spans approximately 8,900 clones, about two thirds being singletons. Intraepithelial lymphocytes and lamina propria lymphocytes were released through processing of graft tissue. Specimen: ileum tissue, collected roughly 450 days after transplant. These receptors came from a human patient who received an intestinal transplant, so some T cells may come from the graft donor.

Concerning this clone itself: A read error may account for a junction end that differs from germline. This chain joins TRBV5-4 and TRBJ2-2; D unresolved. This CDR3 has 17 residues. Germline loops: CDR1 SGHNT, CDR2 YYREEE (reference sequence). The CDR3 spells CASSRSTRLGNTGELFF. CDR3 DNA: TGCGCCAGCAGCCGAAGTACTCGCCTTGGGAACACCGGGGAGCTGTTTTTT.

This chain links TRBV19 with TRBJ2-7, with a weak D call TRBD1 (5 bases). Germline assignment: CDR1 LNHDA and CDR2 SQIVND (reference sequence). The V gene lost 1 base and the J gene lost 0 bases, with 7 bases spanning the gap. The CDR3 is 14 amino acids. The CDR3 loop is CASSIAGNSYEQYF. The CDR3 DNA is TGTGCCAGTAGTATAGCAGGGAACTCCTACGAGCAGTACTTC.

The J gene is TRBJ2-5, the V gene TRBV6-1, with a tentative D call TRBD1 (6 bases). Germline values: CDR1 MNHNS, CDR2 SASEGT. Between the trimmed V and J ends, which lost 1 base and 5 bases, there was a span of 11 bases. The CDR3 sequence is 14 residues long. DNA for the CDR3: TGTGCCAGCAGTGAAGGGACAGTAGGTGAGACCCAGTACTTC. This codes for CASSEGTVGETQYF.

CDR3 region: CASSWDETQYF. Here the CDR3 DNA reads TGCGCCAGCAGCTGGGACGAGACCCAGTACTTC. The rearrangement uses TRBV5-1 and TRBJ2-5; D possibly uses TRBD1 or TRBD2 (5 bases each). Trimming took off 3 bases at V and 5 bases at J, with 5 bases between the two ends. Germline V lookup: CDR1 SGHRS, CDR2 YFSETQ. The CDR3 covers 11 residues.

This chain uses TRBV7-2 with TRBJ2-1; 8 bases are shared with TRBD2. CDR1 and CDR2 (germline): SGHTA, FQGNSA. This CDR3 is 13 amino acids long. J was trimmed by 8 bases and V by 8 bases; bases with no gene match: 8. CDR3 residues: CASAGRGVYEQFF. CDR3 bases: TGTGCCAGCGCTGGGCGGGGGGTATATGAGCAGTTCTTC.

This chain connects TRBV6-5 to TRBJ1-1; D is possibly TRBD1 (5 bases). Germline V gives CDR1 MNHEY, CDR2 SVGAGI. CDR3 length equals 12 residues. V was pared by 5 bases and J by 5 bases, with 9 bases between. The chain's CDR3 is CASSAGGTEAFF. CDR3 bases: TGTGCCAGCAGTGCTGGGGGAACTGAAGCTTTCTTT.

This clone was counted once. As DNA, the CDR3 is TGTGCCAGCAGCCCCGGCGCGGGACAGGGGCCGTTCGGGGAGCAGTTCTTC. It translates to CASSPGAGQGPFGEQFF. V is TRBV5-4 and J is TRBJ2-1; 10 nucleotides match TRBD1. Germline CDR1 and CDR2: SGHNT and YYREEE (reference sequence). The CDR3 contains 17 residues. Trimming removed 4 bases from V and 10 bases from J; junction bases left unmatched: 17.

This chain uses TRBV27 with TRBJ2-5; D not resolved. V was shortened by 4 bases and J by 1 base, with 4 bases between the two germline ends. Per the germline V gene, CDR1 is MNHEY and CDR2 is SMNVEV (reference sequence). The CDR3 extends over 12 amino acids. The CDR3 spells CASSSLQETQYF. The DNA of the CDR3 is TGTGCCAGCAGTTCACTCCAAGAGACCCAGTACTTC.

This clone showed up just once. The chain carries TRBV4-1 and TRBJ1-6; D remains ambiguous. Trimming took off 0 bases at V and 4 bases at J, with 16 bases between the two ends. The germline CDR1 and CDR2 sequences are MGHRA and YSYEKL. The CDR3 consists of 18 residues. The DNA for the CDR3 is TGCGCCAGCAGCCAAGAGGGGAAGGAGTTTGGGTATAATTCACCCCTCCACTTT. Translation: CASSQEGKEFGYNSPLHF.

The chain links TRBV9 to TRBJ2-3; 9 nucleotides agree with TRBD2. V shed 0 bases, J shed 3 bases, and the junction held 5 bases outside the gene matches. This CDR3 spans 16 amino acids. Germline V gene lookup returns CDR1 SGDLS and CDR2 YYNGEE. The CDR3 loop reads CASSVESSGVTDTQYF. The CDR3 DNA reads as TGTGCCAGCAGCGTAGAATCTAGCGGGGTAACAGATACGCAGTATTTT.

This rearrangement joins TRBV6-5 to TRBJ1-4; D unclear. Trimming removed 7 bases at V and 4 bases at J, with 4 bases between. This CDR3 comprises 11 residues. From germline, CDR1 is MNHEY and CDR2 SVGAGI. As DNA, the CDR3 is TGTGCCAGCACTGATAATGAAAAACTGTTTTTT. Residues: CASTDNEKLFF.

J is TRBJ2-3 and V is TRBV19, with D possibly matching TRBD2 (6 bases). V was clipped by 4 bases and J by 0 bases, with 11 bases between them. The germline V gene has CDR1 LNHDA and CDR2 SQIVND (reference sequence). CDR3 length equals 15 residues. CDR3 in amino acids: CASSRRGASTDTQYF. DNA for the CDR3: TGTGCCAGTAGTAGGAGGGGAGCTAGCACAGATACGCAGTATTTT. The full variable domain, its missing parts supplied by reference TRBV19 and TRBJ2-3, is DGGITQSPKYLFRKEGQNVTLSCEQNLNHDAMYWYRQDPGQGLRLIYYSQIVNDFQKGDIAEGYSVSREKKESFPLTVTSAQKNPTAFYLCASSRRGASTDTQYFGPGTRLTVL.

The V gene is TRBV19, the J gene TRBJ2-3; 7 bases map to TRBD1. The germline V gene encodes CDR1 LNHDA and CDR2 SQIVND (reference sequence). The CDR3 is 14 amino acids. V lost 6 bases and J lost 4; bases outside the gene matches: 7. The CDR3 DNA is TGTGCCAGTAGCGAATACAGGGGCGCAGATACGCAGTATTTT. This encodes CASSEYRGADTQYF.